This T cell receptor beta chain was documented in a study of Graves' ophthalmopathy and Graves' hyperthyroidism. At the level of the study: The authors collected peripheral blood at initial diagnosis, before any treatment.

The CDR3 covers 15 residues. The junction had 7 bases not matched to a gene; V was cut back by 6 bases and J by 0 bases. The germline V gene has CDR1 SQVTM and CDR2 ANQGSEA. As the template, RNA transcripts were used to amplify TCR beta CDR3 regions. First-round RT-PCR used HTBI primers; second-round multiplex PCR followed. TCRdb passed the multiplex PCR reads through MiXCR, listing each CDR3 protein once. The sample lists almost 750,000 distinct CDR3 sequences, 40% occurring once. It was on clinical symptoms, serum thyroxine, TRAb, thyroid ultrasound and orbital computed tomography that diagnosis relied. PBMCs were isolated by Ficoll-Paque density gradient centrifugation, using more than 8.5 ml of fresh peripheral blood as the starting material. To note about this clonotype: What it recognizes is unknown.

Study-wide points: With about 86% sensitivity and more than 75% specificity, a 13-signature model separated ophthalmopathy from stable hyperthyroidism.

The V gene is TRBV29-1, the J gene TRBJ2-7; 11 bases line up with TRBD1. The sample comprised peripheral blood. The origin of this receptor is an adult man with Graves' ophthalmopathy. CDR3 sequence: CSVPGQGVSSYEQYF. The CDR3 DNA reads as TGCAGCGTGCCGGGACAGGGGGTGTCCTCCTACGAGCAGTACTTC.